This T cell receptor beta chain stems from a study of blood T cells in healthy people across ages. V lost 3 bases to trimming and J lost 1 base, with 9 bases between them. The CDR3 consists of 14 residues. Germline CDR1 and CDR2: MNHEY and SVGEGT. Through a sample-barcoded 5' primer and a J-beta primer mix, a second PCR was run for about 7 to 12 cycles. Using its own MiXCR run on the 5' RACE reads, TCRdb lists one record per CDR3 protein. The sample holds hundreds of thousands of distinct CDR3 sequences, 35% to 50% seen once. The gene calls are TRBV6-2 or TRBV6-3 and TRBJ1-2; D not certain. The origin of this receptor is an elderly man in good health. Sequencing used blood. The CDR3 nucleotides are TGTGCCAGCAGTTATTTCGGGCTTAACTATGGCTACACCTTC. Amino acids: CASSYFGLNYGYTF.